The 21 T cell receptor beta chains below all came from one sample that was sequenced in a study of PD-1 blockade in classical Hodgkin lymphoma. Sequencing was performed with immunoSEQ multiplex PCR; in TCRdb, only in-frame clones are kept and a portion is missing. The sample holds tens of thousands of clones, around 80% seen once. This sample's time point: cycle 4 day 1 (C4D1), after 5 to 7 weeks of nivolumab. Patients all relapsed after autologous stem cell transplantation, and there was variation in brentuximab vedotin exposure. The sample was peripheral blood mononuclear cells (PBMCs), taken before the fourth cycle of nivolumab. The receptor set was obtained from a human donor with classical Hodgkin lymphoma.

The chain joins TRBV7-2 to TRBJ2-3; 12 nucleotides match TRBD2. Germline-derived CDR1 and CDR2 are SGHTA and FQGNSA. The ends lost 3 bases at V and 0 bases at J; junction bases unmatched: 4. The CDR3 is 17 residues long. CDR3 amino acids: CASSFRTSGASTDTQYF. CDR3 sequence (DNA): TGTGCCAGCAGCTTCCGGACTAGCGGGGCTAGCACAGATACGCAGTATTTT.

The CDR3 here is CASSLGLAGGYEQYF. DNA for the CDR3: TGTGCCAGCAGCCTTGGACTAGCGGGAGGATACGAGCAGTACTTC. The chain is built from TRBV7-9 and TRBJ2-7; TRBD2 agrees at 14 bases. This CDR3 spans 15 amino acids. The V and J ends lost 5 bases and 4 bases, in that order; junction bases with no gene match: 4. Germline CDR1 and CDR2: SEHNR and FQNEAQ (reference sequence).

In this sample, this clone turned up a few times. DNA for the CDR3: TGCGCCAGCGGGCTTACAGCTTTAGATGGTGAAAAACTGTTTTTT. Its translation is CASGLTALDGEKLFF. V usage is TRBV23-1 and J usage is TRBJ1-4; D unclear. TRBV23-1 is an ORF; its function is uncertain. The CDR3 is made up of 15 amino acids. V was cut by 8 bases and J by 7 bases, with 20 bases left in between.

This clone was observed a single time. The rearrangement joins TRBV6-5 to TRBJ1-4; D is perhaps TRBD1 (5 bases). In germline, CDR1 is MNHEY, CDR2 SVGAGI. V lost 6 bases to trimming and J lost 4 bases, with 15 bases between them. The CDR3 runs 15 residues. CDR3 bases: TGTGCCAGCAGCCGTGGTGGGGGTGGTAATGAAAAACTGTTTTTT. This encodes CASSRGGGGNEKLFF.

The CDR3 DNA follows: TGTGCCAGCAGCCTTGACAGGGTCACTAATGAAAAACTGTTTTTT. As protein: CASSLDRVTNEKLFF. This rearrangement joins TRBV28 to TRBJ1-4; 7 bases are shared with TRBD1. Germline CDR1 is MDHEN and CDR2 is SYDVKM. J gave up 2 bases and V 6 bases, and 6 bases lay outside the gene matches. The CDR3 consists of 15 residues.

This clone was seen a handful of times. CDR3 loop: CASSFAGNTEAFF. The CDR3 DNA sequence: TGTGCCAGCAGCTTTGCTGGGAACACTGAAGCTTTCTTT. The chain combines TRBV7-9 with TRBJ1-1, with D hard to call. Trimming left V 3 bases short and J 1 base short, with 6 bases between. Germline lookup yields CDR1 SEHNR and CDR2 FQNEAQ (reference sequence). The CDR3 is 13 residues long.

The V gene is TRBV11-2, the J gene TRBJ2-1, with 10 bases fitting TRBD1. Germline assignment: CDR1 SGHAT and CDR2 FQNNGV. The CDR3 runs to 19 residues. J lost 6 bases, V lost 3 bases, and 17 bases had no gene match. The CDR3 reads CASSFEFGTGVAYGNEQFF. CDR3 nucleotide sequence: TGTGCCAGCAGCTTCGAGTTTGGGACAGGGGTGGCTTACGGCAATGAGCAGTTCTTC.

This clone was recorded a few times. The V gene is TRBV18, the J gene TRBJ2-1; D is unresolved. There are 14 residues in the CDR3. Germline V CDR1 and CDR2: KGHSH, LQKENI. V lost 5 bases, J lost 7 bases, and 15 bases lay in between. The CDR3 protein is CASSTDPLGNEQFF. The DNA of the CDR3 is TGTGCCAGCTCAACGGACCCCCTTGGGAATGAGCAGTTCTTC.

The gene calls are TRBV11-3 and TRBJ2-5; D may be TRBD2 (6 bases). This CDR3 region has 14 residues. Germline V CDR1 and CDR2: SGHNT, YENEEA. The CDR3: CPYGGGRDQETQYF. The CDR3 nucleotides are TGTCCATACGGTGGGGGGAGAGACCAAGAGACCCAGTACTTC.

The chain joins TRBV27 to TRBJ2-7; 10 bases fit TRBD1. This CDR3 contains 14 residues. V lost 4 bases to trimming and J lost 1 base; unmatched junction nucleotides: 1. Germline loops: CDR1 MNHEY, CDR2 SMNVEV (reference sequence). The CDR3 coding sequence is TGTGCCAGCAGTTCGGACAGGGGGTCCTACGAGCAGTACTTC. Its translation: CASSSDRGSYEQYF.

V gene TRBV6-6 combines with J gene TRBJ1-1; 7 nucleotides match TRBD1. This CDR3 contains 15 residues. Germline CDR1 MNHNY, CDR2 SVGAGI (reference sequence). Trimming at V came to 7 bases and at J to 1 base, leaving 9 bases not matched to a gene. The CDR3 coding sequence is TGTGCCAGCAATACCAAGACAGGGACGAACACTGAAGCTTTCTTT. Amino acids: CASNTKTGTNTEAFF.

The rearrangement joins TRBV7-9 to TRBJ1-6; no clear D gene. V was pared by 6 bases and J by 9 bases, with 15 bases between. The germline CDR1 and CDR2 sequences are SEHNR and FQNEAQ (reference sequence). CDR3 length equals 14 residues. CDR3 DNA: TGTGCCAGCAGAAGTGCGGGTGATGGTTCACCCCTCCACTTT. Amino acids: CASRSAGDGSPLHF.

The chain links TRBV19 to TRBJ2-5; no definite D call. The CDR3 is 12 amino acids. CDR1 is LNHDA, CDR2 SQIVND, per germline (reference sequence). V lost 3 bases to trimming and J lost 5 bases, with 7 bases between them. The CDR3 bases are TGTGCCAGTAGTATGTTTGGGGAGACCCAGTACTTC. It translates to CASSMFGETQYF.

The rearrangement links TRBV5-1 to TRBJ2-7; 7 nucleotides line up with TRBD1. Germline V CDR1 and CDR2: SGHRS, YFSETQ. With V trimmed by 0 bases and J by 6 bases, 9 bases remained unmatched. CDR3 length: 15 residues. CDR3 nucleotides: TGCGCCAGCAGCTTGGCCGACAGGGCCCTCGGCGAGCAGTACTTC. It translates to CASSLADRALGEQYF.

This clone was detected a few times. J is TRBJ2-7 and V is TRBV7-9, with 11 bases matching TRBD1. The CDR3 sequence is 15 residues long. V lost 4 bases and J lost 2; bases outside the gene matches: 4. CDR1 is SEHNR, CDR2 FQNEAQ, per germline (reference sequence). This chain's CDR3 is CASSSGTGGPYEQYF. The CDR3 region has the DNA TGTGCCAGCAGCTCCGGGACAGGGGGGCCCTACGAGCAGTACTTC.

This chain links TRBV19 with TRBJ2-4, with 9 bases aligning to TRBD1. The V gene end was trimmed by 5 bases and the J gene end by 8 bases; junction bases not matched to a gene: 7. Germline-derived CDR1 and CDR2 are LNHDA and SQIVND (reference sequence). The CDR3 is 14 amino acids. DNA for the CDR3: TGTGCCAGTAGTGCGGGACAGGGCTGGGACATTCAGTACTTC. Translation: CASSAGQGWDIQYF.

CDR3 residues: CASSQDSYEQYF. The CDR3 nucleotides are TGTGCCAGCAGCCAAGACAGCTACGAGCAGTACTTC. The V call is TRBV5-8, the J call TRBJ2-7; D is possibly TRBD1 (5 bases). The CDR3 runs 12 residues. Germline-derived CDR1 and CDR2 are SGHTS and YDEGEE. V was trimmed by 4 bases and J by 3 bases, leaving 8 bases between them.

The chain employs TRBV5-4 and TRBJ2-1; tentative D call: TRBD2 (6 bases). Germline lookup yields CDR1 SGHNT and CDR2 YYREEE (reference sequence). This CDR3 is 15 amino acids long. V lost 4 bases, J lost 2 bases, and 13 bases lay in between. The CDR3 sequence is CASSRWEVPYNEQFF. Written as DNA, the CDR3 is TGTGCCAGCAGCAGGTGGGAGGTACCCTACAATGAGCAGTTCTTC.

This chain's CDR3 is CATSIWEQFF. CDR3 bases: TGTGCCACCTCGATCTGGGAGCAGTTCTTC. This chain connects TRBV7-8 to TRBJ2-1; D not certain. The CDR3 runs to 10 residues. Germline V CDR1 and CDR2: SGHVS, FQNEAQ. V gave up 10 bases and J gave up 10 bases, with 11 bases separating them.

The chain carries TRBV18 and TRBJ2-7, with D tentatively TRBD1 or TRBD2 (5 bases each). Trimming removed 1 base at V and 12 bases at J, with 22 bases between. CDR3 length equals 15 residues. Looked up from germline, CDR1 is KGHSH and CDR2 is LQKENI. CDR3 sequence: CASSPLPSNPGLWYF. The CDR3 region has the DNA TGTGCCAGCTCACCACTGCCGTCGAACCCGGGGCTTTGGTACTTC.

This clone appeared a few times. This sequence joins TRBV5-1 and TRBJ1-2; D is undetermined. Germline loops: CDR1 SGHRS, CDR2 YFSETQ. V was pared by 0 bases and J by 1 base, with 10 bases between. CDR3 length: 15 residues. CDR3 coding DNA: TGCGCCAGCAGCTTGGCCCCCCTCTTTAACTATGGCTACACCTTC. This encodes CASSLAPLFNYGYTF.